The 29 T cell receptor beta chains below were found in one sample sequenced in a study of blood T cell repertoires in COVID-19. Profiling relied on immunoSEQ multiplex PCR, and the TCRdb table lists in-frame clones only, not all of them. The table records roughly 230,000 clones, about 93% of them present only once. What was sequenced was peripheral blood. The receptors shown here come from a young man with COVID-19, enrolled during active disease.

The chain couples TRBV19 to TRBJ1-4; D ambiguous. V lost 6 bases to trimming and J lost 8 bases, with 13 bases between them. CDR1 and CDR2 (germline): LNHDA, SQIVND (reference sequence). The CDR3 is made up of 13 amino acids. The CDR3 coding sequence is TGTGCCAGTAGCCGGGCAGGAGGAGAAAAACTGTTTTTT. As protein: CASSRAGGEKLFF.

J is TRBJ1-5 and V is TRBV27, with 7 bases aligning to TRBD1. The germline V gene has CDR1 MNHEY and CDR2 SMNVEV (reference sequence). With 5 bases clipped from V and 2 bases from J, the junction kept 9 bases outside the gene matches. The CDR3 loop spans 16 amino acids. The CDR3 spells CASSPLDRVGNQPQHF. As DNA, the CDR3 is TGTGCCAGCAGTCCCCTCGACAGGGTTGGCAATCAGCCCCAGCATTTT.

V is TRBV6-5 and J is TRBJ1-2; no firm D call. Deletions cut 0 bases from V and 3 bases from J, with 11 bases between. CDR3 size: 15 residues. The germline gives CDR1 MNHEY, CDR2 SVGAGI. CDR3 in DNA: TGTGCCAGCAGTTACTCTTCCCCGAGCGACTATGGCTACACCTTC. It encodes CASSYSSPSDYGYTF.

The rearrangement links TRBV6-1 to TRBJ1-3; D is uncertain. The CDR3 has 12 amino acids. The V and J ends lost 2 bases and 10 bases respectively, with 9 bases between them. Looked up from germline, CDR1 is MNHNS and CDR2 is SASEGT. CDR3 nucleotide sequence: TGTGCCAGCAGTGAAAGTGGGCTAACCATATATTTT. Its protein is CASSESGLTIYF.

The genes are TRBV18 and TRBJ2-1; 10 nucleotides match TRBD2. CDR1 and CDR2 from the germline V gene are KGHSH and LQKENI. The CDR3 extends over 15 amino acids. Trimming took 4 bases from V and 7 from J; bases not matched to a gene: 7. CDR3 amino acids: CASSLAAGGPNEQFF. Written as DNA, the CDR3 is TGTGCCAGCTCACTCGCAGCGGGGGGGCCGAATGAGCAGTTCTTC.

The chain employs TRBV6-5 and TRBJ1-1; maybe TRBD1 (6 bases). CDR3 length equals 15 residues. V was trimmed by 6 bases and J by 5 bases, leaving 19 bases between them. CDR1 is MNHEY, CDR2 SVGAGI, per germline. CDR3 sequence (DNA): TGTGCCAGCAGATACAATACAGGGAGAGGGACTGAAGCTTTCTTT. Translated, it gives CASRYNTGRGTEAFF.

V usage is TRBV6-5 and J usage is TRBJ1-4, with a tentative D call TRBD1 (5 bases). V was cut by 6 bases and J by 4 bases, with 12 bases left in between. The CDR3 covers 14 residues. Germline V lookup: CDR1 MNHEY, CDR2 SVGAGI. The CDR3 nucleotides are TGTGCCAGCAGGGATGGGGCGAGTAATGAAAAACTGTTTTTT. It encodes CASRDGASNEKLFF.

This clone was seen once. The chain joins TRBV9 to TRBJ1-6; the match to TRBD1 covers 7 bases. This CDR3 comprises 15 residues. CDR1 and CDR2 from the germline V gene are SGDLS and YYNGEE. V trimming: 3 bases; J trimming: 6 bases; junction bases outside the gene matches: 6. In DNA, the CDR3 is TGTGCCAGCAGCGCCCGGGACAGTATTAATTCACCCCTCCACTTT. It is translated as CASSARDSINSPLHF. Together with reference TRBV9 and TRBJ1-6, the CDR3 gives the full variable domain: DSGVTQTPKHLITATGQRVTLRCSPRSGDLSVYWYQQSLDQGLQFLIQYYNGEERAKGNILERFSAQQFPDLHSELNLSSLELGDSALYFCASSARDSINSPLHFGNGTRLTVT.

The chain couples TRBV11-2 to TRBJ1-2; unclear D gene. The germline gives CDR1 SGHAT, CDR2 FQNNGV. V lost 4 bases to trimming and J lost 4 bases, with 10 bases between them. The CDR3 is made up of 13 amino acids. DNA for the CDR3: TGTGCCAGCAGCTCTATGACGGGCTATGGCTACACCTTC. As protein: CASSSMTGYGYTF.

The rearrangement links TRBV19 to TRBJ2-3; TRBD2 matches at 9 bases. The CDR3 covers 17 residues. With 7 bases clipped from V and 4 bases from J, the junction kept 15 bases outside the gene matches. The V gene's germline CDR1 is LNHDA and CDR2 SQIVND (reference sequence). The DNA for the CDR3 is TGTGCCAGTACCCCCACCGGGAGCGGGGGGCCCCCAGATACGCAGTATTTT. The encoded protein is CASTPTGSGGPPDTQYF.

V is TRBV18 and J is TRBJ1-5; D gene ambiguous. The CDR3 consists of 14 residues. V lost 2 bases to trimming and J lost 3 bases, with 8 bases between them. Germline V gene lookup returns CDR1 KGHSH and CDR2 LQKENI. The CDR3 bases are TGTGCCAGCTCACCAATCCAGATCAATCAGCCCCAGCATTTT. As protein: CASSPIQINQPQHF.

The chain has TRBV27 and TRBJ2-7, with 12 bases lining up with TRBD1. The CDR3 runs to 17 residues. CDR1 and CDR2 (germline): MNHEY, SMNVEV (reference sequence). Losses at the gene ends were 2 bases for V and 6 bases for J; bases not matched to a gene: 11. CDR3 in amino acids: CASSLLSVGQGAVEQYF. The CDR3 bases are TGTGCCAGCAGTTTACTATCAGTGGGACAGGGGGCTGTCGAGCAGTACTTC.

The rearrangement uses TRBV3-1 (or the pseudogene TRBV3-2) and TRBJ2-7; D remains unclear. The V and J ends lost 3 bases and 3 bases respectively, with 12 bases between them. The V gene's germline CDR1 is LGHDT and CDR2 YNNKEL (reference sequence). This CDR3 comprises 14 residues. The DNA for the CDR3 is TGTGCCAGCAGCCAGGCGCCCGACTTCTACGAGCAGTACTTC. Its translation is CASSQAPDFYEQYF.

The rearrangement joins TRBV29-1 to TRBJ1-1; maybe TRBD1 (5 bases). CDR3 size: 15 residues. In germline, CDR1 is SQVTM, CDR2 ANQGSEA. Between the trimmed V and J ends, which lost 7 bases and 0 bases, there was a span of 18 bases. CDR3 nucleotide sequence: TGCAGCGCGGGGGGGGGAGCAGGGCTGAACACTGAAGCTTTCTTT. Translating gives CSAGGGAGLNTEAFF.

This clone has a single count. The chain carries TRBV4-1 and TRBJ1-2; D is possibly TRBD1 (5 bases). V lost 0 bases and J lost 4, with 12 bases in between. This CDR3 comprises 15 residues. CDR1 and CDR2 from the germline V gene are MGHRA and YSYEKL. This CDR3 is CASSQERDGAYGYTF. The CDR3 DNA reads TGCGCCAGCAGCCAAGAAAGGGATGGGGCCTATGGCTACACCTTC.

This chain joins TRBV4-2 and TRBJ2-3; D may be TRBD1 (5 bases). CDR3 length: 14 amino acids. V was shortened by 3 bases and J by 2 bases, with 9 bases between the two germline ends. Germline V gene data show CDR1 as LGHNA and CDR2 as YNFKEQ. The CDR3, as DNA: TGTGCCAGCAGCCAGGACATAACCACAGATACGCAGTATTTT. Encoded protein: CASSQDITTDTQYF.

The V gene is TRBV19, the J gene TRBJ2-7; tentatively, D is TRBD2 (5 bases). Deletions cut 4 bases from V and 3 bases from J, with 16 bases between. In germline, CDR1 is LNHDA, CDR2 SQIVND (reference sequence). The length of the CDR3 is 15 residues. CDR3 sequence: CASSKAGRIYYEQYF. In DNA form, the CDR3 reads TGTGCCAGTAGTAAGGCGGGTCGTATTTACTACGAGCAGTACTTC.

This rearrangement joins TRBV11-2 to TRBJ1-4, with 9 bases identical to TRBD1. With V trimmed by 4 bases and J by 4 bases, 4 bases remained unmatched. The germline V gene encodes CDR1 SGHAT and CDR2 FQNNGV. The CDR3 consists of 15 residues. The CDR3 DNA is TGTGCCAGCAGCTGGGGGACAGGGCTTAATGAAAAACTGTTTTTT. This gives the protein CASSWGTGLNEKLFF.

V is TRBV18 and J is TRBJ1-2; tentatively, D is TRBD1 (5 bases). The CDR3 has 16 residues. The germline V and J ends were trimmed by 3 bases and 3 bases, with 17 bases remaining between them. CDR1 is KGHSH, CDR2 LQKENI, per germline. The CDR3, as DNA: TGTGCCAGCTCACCGACAGCAGGCCGCGGATACTATGGCTACACCTTC. It encodes CASSPTAGRGYYGYTF.

V usage is TRBV5-1 and J usage is TRBJ2-5; a weak D match, TRBD1 (6 bases). CDR3 length: 14 amino acids. V was shortened by 0 bases and J by 5 bases, with 11 bases between the two germline ends. Germline V gene lookup returns CDR1 SGHRS and CDR2 YFSETQ. The CDR3 sequence: CASSLEGGRETQYF. The CDR3 DNA is TGCGCCAGCAGCTTGGAAGGGGGAAGGGAGACCCAGTACTTC.

The CDR3 region has the DNA TGTGCCAGCTCACCTTCAGACAGAACCGAGCAGTACTTC. It specifies CASSPSDRTEQYF. The rearrangement links TRBV18 to TRBJ2-7; D might be TRBD1 (5 bases). The V gene lost 3 bases and the J gene lost 6 bases, with 12 bases spanning the gap. Germline-derived CDR1 and CDR2 are KGHSH and LQKENI. The CDR3 runs to 13 residues.

This sequence joins TRBV4-1 and TRBJ1-2; D gene unclear. Germline V gene data show CDR1 as MGHRA and CDR2 as YSYEKL. This CDR3 is built from 15 residues. The V end was cut by 0 bases, the J end by 1 base, with 9 bases between. CDR3 in DNA: TGCGCCAGCAGCCAAGACCCGGGAGATAACTATGGCTACACCTTC. It codes for CASSQDPGDNYGYTF.

The V gene is TRBV19, the J gene TRBJ2-7, with no clear D. The V gene lost 0 bases and the J gene lost 5 bases, with 8 bases spanning the gap. CDR1 LNHDA and CDR2 SQIVND come from the germline V gene (reference sequence). This CDR3 comprises 13 residues. DNA for the CDR3: TGTGCCAGTAGTATAGATCGCCAGGACGAGCAGTACTTC. This encodes CASSIDRQDEQYF. Drawing the rest from reference TRBV19 and TRBJ2-7, the complete variable domain is DGGITQSPKYLFRKEGQNVTLSCEQNLNHDAMYWYRQDPGQGLRLIYYSQIVNDFQKGDIAEGYSVSREKKESFPLTVTSAQKNPTAFYLCASSIDRQDEQYFGPGTRLTVT.

The V gene is TRBV6-5, the J gene TRBJ1-6; 7 bases map to TRBD1. Trimming at V came to 6 bases and at J to 7 bases, leaving 9 bases not matched to a gene. The germline gives CDR1 MNHEY, CDR2 SVGAGI. This CDR3 region has 15 residues. This chain's CDR3 is CASRKTGSRNSPLHF. DNA of the CDR3: TGTGCCAGCAGGAAGACAGGGTCTCGGAATTCACCCCTCCACTTT.

The chain is built from TRBV19 and TRBJ1-4; 7 nucleotides line up with TRBD1. J gave up 5 bases and V 5 bases, and 8 bases lay outside the gene matches. CDR3 length equals 15 residues. In germline, CDR1 is LNHDA, CDR2 SQIVND (reference sequence). In DNA form, the CDR3 reads TGTGCCAGTAGTCGACCGGGACAGAGGAATGAAAAACTGTTTTTT. Protein sequence: CASSRPGQRNEKLFF.

This chain uses TRBV5-6 with TRBJ1-3; 8 bases agree with TRBD1. V lost 2 bases, J lost 0 bases, and 13 bases stayed unmatched. This CDR3 is built from 19 residues. Germline assignment: CDR1 SGHDT and CDR2 YYEEEE. For the CDR3, the DNA is TGTGCCAGCAGCTTTGGGGGTCCCGGGACAGGACTCTCTGGAAACACCATATATTTT. Protein sequence: CASSFGGPGTGLSGNTIYF.

This rearrangement joins TRBV14 to TRBJ2-7, with no clear D. This CDR3 has 15 amino acids. Germline V gene data show CDR1 as SGHDN and CDR2 as FVKESK. Between the trimmed V and J ends, which lost 1 base and 8 bases, there was a span of 18 bases. CDR3 in amino acids: CASSQGIVTYEKQYF. As DNA, the CDR3 is TGTGCCAGCAGCCAAGGCATAGTAACCTACGAAAAGCAGTACTTC.

This chain's CDR3 is CASSVGMGLGVNEQFF. CDR3 nucleotides: TGTGCCAGCAGCGTAGGAATGGGACTAGGGGTCAATGAGCAGTTCTTC. This sequence joins TRBV9 and TRBJ2-1; 8 positions match TRBD2. The CDR3 totals 16 residues. Germline values: CDR1 SGDLS, CDR2 YYNGEE. The V and J ends lost 0 bases and 6 bases, in that order; junction bases with no gene match: 8.

The chain couples TRBV9 to TRBJ1-4, with a weak D call TRBD1 (5 bases). The CDR3 totals 14 residues. Trimming took 1 base from V and 7 from J, leaving 11 bases between them. Germline V gene lookup returns CDR1 SGDLS and CDR2 YYNGEE. CDR3 residues: CASSVQGWSEKLFF. The DNA for the CDR3 is TGTGCCAGCAGCGTACAGGGTTGGAGTGAAAAACTGTTTTTT.